This TCR beta chain stems from a study of PD-1 blockade in classical Hodgkin lymphoma. TCRdb's table, derived via immunoSEQ multiplex PCR, lists solely in-frame clones and lacks some. The sample records fewer than 20,000 clones, roughly 85% being singletons. Germline CDR1 is SGHVS and CDR2 is FQNEAQ. The CDR3 covers 14 residues. The V gene lost 0 bases and the J gene lost 2 bases, with 7 bases spanning the gap. Relapse was seen in all patients after autologous stem cell transplantation, and brentuximab vedotin exposure was variable. Complete response, partial response or progressive disease were the best responses.

The clonotype was recovered from a human donor with classical Hodgkin lymphoma. The V call is TRBV7-8, the J call TRBJ1-2; D is undetermined. Sequenced here: peripheral blood mononuclear cells (PBMCs), sampled before the second cycle of nivolumab. The DNA for the CDR3 is TGTGCCAGCAGCTTAGCGGTACAGAACTATGGCTACACCTTC. Protein sequence: CASSLAVQNYGYTF.